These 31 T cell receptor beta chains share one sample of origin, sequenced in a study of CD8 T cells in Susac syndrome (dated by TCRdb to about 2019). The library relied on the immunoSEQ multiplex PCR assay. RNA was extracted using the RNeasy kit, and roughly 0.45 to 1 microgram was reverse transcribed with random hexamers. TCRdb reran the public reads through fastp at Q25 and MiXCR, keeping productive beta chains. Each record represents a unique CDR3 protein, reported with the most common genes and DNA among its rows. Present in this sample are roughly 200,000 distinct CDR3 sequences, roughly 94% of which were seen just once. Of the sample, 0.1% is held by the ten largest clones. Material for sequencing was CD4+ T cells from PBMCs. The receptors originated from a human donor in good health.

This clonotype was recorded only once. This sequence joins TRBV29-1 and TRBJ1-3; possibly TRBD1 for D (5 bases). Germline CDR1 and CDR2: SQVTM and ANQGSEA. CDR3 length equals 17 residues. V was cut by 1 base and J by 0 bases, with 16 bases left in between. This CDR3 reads CSVEGFDSTSSGNTIYF. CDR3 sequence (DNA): TGCAGCGTTGAAGGTTTCGACAGTACCAGCTCTGGAAACACCATATATTTT. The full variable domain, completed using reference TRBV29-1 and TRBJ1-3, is SAVISQKPSRDICQRGTSLTIQCQVDSQVTMMFWYRQQPGQSLTLIATANQGSEATYESGFVIDKFPISRPNLTFSTLTVSNMSPEDSSIYLCSVEGFDSTSSGNTIYFGEGSWLTVV.

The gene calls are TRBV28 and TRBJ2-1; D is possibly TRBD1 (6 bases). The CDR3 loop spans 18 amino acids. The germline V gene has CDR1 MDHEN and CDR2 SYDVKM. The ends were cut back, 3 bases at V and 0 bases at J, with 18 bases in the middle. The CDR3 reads CASSLSTGTPGSYNEQFF. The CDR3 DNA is TGTGCCAGCAGTTTGTCAACCGGGACACCAGGCTCCTACAATGAGCAGTTCTTC.

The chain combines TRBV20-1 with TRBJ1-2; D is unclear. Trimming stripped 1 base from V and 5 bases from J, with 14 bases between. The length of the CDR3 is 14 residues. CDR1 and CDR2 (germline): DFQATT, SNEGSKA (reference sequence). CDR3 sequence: CSARGFPARYGYTF. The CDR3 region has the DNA TGCAGTGCTAGAGGTTTCCCAGCCCGGTATGGCTACACCTTC.

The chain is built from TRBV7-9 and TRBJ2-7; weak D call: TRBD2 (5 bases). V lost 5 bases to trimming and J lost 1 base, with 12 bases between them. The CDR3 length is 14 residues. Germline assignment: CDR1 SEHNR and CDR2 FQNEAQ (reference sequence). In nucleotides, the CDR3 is TGTGCCAGCAGCCATTCCGGGGAATCCTACGAGCAGTACGTC. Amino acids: CASSHSGESYEQYV.

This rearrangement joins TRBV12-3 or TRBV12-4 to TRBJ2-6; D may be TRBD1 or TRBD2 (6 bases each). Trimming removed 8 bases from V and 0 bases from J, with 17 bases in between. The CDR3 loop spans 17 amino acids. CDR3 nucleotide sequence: TGTGCCAGCCGCCCCGGGGGCGGGCTCTCTGGGGCCAACGTCCTGACTTTC. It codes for CASRPGGGLSGANVLTF.

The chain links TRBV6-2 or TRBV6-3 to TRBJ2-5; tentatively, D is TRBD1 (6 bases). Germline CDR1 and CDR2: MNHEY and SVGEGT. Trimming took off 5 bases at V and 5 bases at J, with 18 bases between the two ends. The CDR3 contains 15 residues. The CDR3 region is CASSDGTRVGETQYF. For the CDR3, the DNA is TGTGCCAGCAGTGATGGGACAAGAGTGGGTGAGACCCAGTACTTC.

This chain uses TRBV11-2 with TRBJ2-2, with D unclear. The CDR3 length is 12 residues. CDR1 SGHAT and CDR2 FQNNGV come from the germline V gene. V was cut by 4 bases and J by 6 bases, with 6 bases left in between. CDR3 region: CASSSTAGELFF. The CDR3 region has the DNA TGTGCCAGCAGCTCCACCGCCGGGGAGCTGTTTTTT.

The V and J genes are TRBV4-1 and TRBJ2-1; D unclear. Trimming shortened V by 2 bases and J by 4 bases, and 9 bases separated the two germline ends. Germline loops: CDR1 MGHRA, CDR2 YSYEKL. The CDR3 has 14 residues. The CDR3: CASSQLTGYNEQFF. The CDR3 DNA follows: TGCGCCAGCAGCCAATTGACCGGTTACAATGAGCAGTTCTTC.

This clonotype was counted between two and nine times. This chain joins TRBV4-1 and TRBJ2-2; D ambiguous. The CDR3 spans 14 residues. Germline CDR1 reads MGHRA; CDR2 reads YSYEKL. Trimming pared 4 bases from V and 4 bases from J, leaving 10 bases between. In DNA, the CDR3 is TGCGCCAGCAGCCCCCTCTTACGCACCGGGGAGCTGTTTTTT. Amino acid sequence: CASSPLLRTGELFF.

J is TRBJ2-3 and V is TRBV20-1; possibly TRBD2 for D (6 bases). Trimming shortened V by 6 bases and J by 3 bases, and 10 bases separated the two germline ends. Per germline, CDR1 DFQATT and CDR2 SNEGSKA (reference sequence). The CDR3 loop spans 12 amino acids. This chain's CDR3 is CSAPRETDTQYF. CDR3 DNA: TGCAGTGCCCCTCGGGAGACAGATACGCAGTATTTT.

CDR3 residues: CASSLEVNTDTQYF. The DNA for the CDR3 is TGTGCCAGCAGTTTAGAGGTCAACACAGATACGCAGTATTTT. The rearrangement joins TRBV12-3 or TRBV12-4 to TRBJ2-3; D call uncertain. The CDR3 is 14 amino acids. V lost 1 base to trimming and J lost 2 bases, with 7 bases between them.

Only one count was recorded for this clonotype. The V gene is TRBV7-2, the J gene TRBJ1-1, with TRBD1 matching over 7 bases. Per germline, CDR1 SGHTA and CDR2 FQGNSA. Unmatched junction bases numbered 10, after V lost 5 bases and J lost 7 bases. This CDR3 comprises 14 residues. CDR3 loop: CASSGWDSSSEAFF. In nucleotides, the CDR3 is TGTGCCAGCAGCGGCTGGGACAGCTCTAGTGAAGCTTTCTTT.

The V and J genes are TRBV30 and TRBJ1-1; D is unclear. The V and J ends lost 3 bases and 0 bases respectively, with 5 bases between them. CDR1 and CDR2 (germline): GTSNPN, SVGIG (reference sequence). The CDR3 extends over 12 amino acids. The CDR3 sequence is CAWRRVNTEAFF. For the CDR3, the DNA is TGTGCCTGGAGGAGGGTGAACACTGAAGCTTTCTTT.

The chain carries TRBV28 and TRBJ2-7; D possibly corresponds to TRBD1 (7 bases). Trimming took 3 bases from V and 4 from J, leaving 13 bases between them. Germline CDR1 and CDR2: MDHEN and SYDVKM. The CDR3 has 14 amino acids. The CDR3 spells CASSLGGQPYEQYV. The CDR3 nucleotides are TGTGCCAGCAGTTTGGGGGGACAGCCTTACGAGCAGTACGTC.

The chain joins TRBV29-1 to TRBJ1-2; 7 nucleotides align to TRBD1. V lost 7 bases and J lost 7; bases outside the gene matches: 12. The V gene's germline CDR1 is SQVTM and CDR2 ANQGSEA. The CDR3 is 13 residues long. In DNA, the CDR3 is TGCAGCGGCCGCCAGGGGGATCGCGGTGGCTACACCTTC. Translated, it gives CSGRQGDRGGYTF.

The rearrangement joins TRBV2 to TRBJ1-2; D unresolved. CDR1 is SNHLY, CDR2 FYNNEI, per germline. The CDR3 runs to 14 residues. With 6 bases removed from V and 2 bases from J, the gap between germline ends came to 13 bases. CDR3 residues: CASSGEVVNYGYTF. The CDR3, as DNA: TGTGCCAGCAGCGGAGAGGTTGTGAACTATGGCTACACCTTC.

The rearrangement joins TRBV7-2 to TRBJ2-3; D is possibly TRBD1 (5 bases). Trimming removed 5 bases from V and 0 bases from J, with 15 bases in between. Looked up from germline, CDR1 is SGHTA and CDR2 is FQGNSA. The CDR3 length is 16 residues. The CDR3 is CASSPLGAASTDTQYF. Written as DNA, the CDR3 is TGTGCCAGCAGCCCTTTAGGGGCGGCGAGCACAGATACGCAGTATTTT. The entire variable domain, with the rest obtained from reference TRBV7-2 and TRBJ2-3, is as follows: GAGVSQSPSNKVTEKGKDVELRCDPISGHTALYWYRQSLGQGLEFLIYFQGNSAPDKSGLPSDRFSAERTGGSVSTLTIQRTQQEDSAVYLCASSPLGAASTDTQYFGPGTRLTVL.

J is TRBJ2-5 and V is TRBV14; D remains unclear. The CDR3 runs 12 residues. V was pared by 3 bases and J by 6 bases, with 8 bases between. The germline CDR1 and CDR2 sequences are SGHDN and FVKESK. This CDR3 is CASSQSRKTQYF. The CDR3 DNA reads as TGTGCCAGCAGCCAGAGTCGGAAGACCCAGTACTTC.

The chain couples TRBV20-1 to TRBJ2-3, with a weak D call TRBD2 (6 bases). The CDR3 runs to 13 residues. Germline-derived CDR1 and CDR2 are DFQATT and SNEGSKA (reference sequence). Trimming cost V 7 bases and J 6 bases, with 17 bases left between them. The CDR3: CSGWEDPTDTQYF. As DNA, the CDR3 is TGCAGTGGTTGGGAGGATCCCACGGATACGCAGTATTTT.

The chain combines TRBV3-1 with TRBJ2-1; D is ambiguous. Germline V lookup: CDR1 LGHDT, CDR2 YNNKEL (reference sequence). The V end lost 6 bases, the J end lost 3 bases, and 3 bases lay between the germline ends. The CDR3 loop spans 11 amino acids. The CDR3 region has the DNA TGTGCCAGCAGTATCTACAATGAGCAGTTCTTC. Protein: CASSIYNEQFF.

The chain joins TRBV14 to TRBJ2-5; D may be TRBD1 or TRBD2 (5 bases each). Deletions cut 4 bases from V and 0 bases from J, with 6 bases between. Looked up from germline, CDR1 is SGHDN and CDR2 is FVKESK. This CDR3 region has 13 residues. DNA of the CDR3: TGTGCCAGCAGCCGGGGACACCAAGAGACCCAGTACTTC. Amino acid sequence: CASSRGHQETQYF.

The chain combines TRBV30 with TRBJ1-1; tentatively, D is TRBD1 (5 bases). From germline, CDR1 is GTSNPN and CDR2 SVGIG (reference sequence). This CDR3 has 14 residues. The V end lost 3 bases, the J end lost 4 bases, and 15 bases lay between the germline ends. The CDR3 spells CAWRVTGSGTEAFF. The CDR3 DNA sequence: TGTGCCTGGAGGGTTACAGGTTCGGGCACTGAAGCTTTCTTT.

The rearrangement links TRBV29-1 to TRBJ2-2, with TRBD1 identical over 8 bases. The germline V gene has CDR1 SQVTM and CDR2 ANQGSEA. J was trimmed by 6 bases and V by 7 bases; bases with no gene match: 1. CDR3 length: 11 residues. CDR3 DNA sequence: TGCAGCGGACAGGGGCCCGGGGAGCTGTTTTTT. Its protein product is CSGQGPGELFF.

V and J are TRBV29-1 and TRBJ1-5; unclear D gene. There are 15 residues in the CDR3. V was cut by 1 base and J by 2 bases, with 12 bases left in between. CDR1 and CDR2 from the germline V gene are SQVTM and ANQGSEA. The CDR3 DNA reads TGCAGCGTTGAAGTAGACGGAACGGGCAATCAGCCCCAGCATTTT. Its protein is CSVEVDGTGNQPQHF.

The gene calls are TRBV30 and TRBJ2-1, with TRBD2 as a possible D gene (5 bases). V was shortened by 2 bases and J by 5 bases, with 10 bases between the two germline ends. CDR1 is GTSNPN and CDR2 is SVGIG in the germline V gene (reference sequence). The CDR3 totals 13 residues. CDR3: CAWSNGLNNEQFF. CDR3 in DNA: TGTGCCTGGAGTAACGGACTGAACAATGAGCAGTTCTTC.

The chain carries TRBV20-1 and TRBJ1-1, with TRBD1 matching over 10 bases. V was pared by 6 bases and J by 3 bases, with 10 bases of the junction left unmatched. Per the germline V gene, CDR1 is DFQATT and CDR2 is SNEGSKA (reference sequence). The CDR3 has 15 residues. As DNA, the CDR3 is TGCAGTGCCGCCTTTTTCGGGACAGGGGACACTGAAGCTTTCTTT. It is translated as CSAAFFGTGDTEAFF.

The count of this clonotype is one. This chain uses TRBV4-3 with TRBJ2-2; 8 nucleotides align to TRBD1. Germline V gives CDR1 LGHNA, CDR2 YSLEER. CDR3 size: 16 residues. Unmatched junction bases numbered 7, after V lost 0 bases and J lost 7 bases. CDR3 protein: CASSQEPGQGFGELFF. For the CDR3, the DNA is TGCGCCAGCAGCCAAGAGCCTGGACAGGGATTCGGGGAGCTGTTTTTT.

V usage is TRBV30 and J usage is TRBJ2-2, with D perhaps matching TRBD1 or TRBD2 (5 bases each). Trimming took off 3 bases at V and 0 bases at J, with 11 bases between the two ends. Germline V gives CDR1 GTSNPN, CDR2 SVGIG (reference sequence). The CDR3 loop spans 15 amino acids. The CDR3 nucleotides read TGTGCCTGGAGCGCCGGGGCAGCGAACACCGGGGAGCTGTTTTTT. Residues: CAWSAGAANTGELFF.

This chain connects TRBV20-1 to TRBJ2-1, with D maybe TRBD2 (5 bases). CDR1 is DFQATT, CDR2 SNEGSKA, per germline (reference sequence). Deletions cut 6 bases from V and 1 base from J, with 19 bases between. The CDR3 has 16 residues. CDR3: CSAEPGTAISYNEQFF. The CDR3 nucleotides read TGCAGTGCGGAACCGGGAACAGCTATTTCCTACAATGAGCAGTTCTTC.

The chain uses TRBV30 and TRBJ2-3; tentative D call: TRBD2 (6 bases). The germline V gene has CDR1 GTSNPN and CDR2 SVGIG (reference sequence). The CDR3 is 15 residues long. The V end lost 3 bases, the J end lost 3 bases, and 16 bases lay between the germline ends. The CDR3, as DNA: TGTGCCTGGAGAACCGGGACTTTGTCTACAGATACGCAGTATTTT. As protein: CAWRTGTLSTDTQYF.

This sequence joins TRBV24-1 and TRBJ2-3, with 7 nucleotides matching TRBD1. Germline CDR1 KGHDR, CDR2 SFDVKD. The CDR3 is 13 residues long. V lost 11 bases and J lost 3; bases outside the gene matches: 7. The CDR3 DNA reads TGTGCCATCGACGACAGGGAGACAGATACGCAGTATTTT. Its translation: CAIDDRETDTQYF.